Here is one TCR beta chain with its context. The specificity of this receptor is unknown. No qualities accompany the bases; no much larger clone lies one base away. The sample's treatment or condition label, decoded: 10-day PBMC culture with coronavirus spike peptide pools or control peptides (ViraFEST assay). The ViraFEST assay was used in the study, in which antigen-specific T cells were expanded with peptide pools and expanded clonotypes were subsequently identified by TCR sequencing. Positive SARS-CoV-2 PCR tests in the convalescent patients dated from March to December 2020, before Alpha, Beta and Delta variants emerged in the United States. About 2 million PBMCs per well were cultured in IMDM with approximately 5% human AB serum and 9 to 10 IU/ml IL-2, plus 10 ug/ml peptide pools. Half of the culture medium was replaced with fresh IL-2-containing medium on days 3 and 7. After 10 days of culture, CD4+ T cells were isolated by negative selection with the EasySep CD4+ T cell isolation kit. Ficoll-Paque Plus gradient centrifugation was used to isolate PBMCs from whole blood, and the isolated PBMCs were then either used fresh or cryopreserved at -140C. Triplicate wells were generally used for each culture condition.

The source of the sample is a study of vaccination and CD4 T cells after COVID-19 (dated by TCRdb to between 2021 and 2024). In the study overall: SARS-CoV-2 positivity had been established in the convalescent patients by nasal swab PCR, and mild disease was recorded in several of these patients and severe disease in one. In the convalescent cohort there were six males and four females, among whom were two Hispanic individuals, seven Caucasians, two Asians and one multiracial person. Participants got two doses of the Pfizer-BioNTech BNT162b2 vaccine (n=8) or two doses of the Moderna mRNA-1273 vaccine (n=2). Post-COVID blood samples from convalescent patients were collected a median of about 100 days after diagnosis, with a range of roughly 35 to 180 days. The time from the second vaccine dose to post-vaccine blood sampling had a median of roughly 70 days and ranged from about 12 to 241 days. For stimulating the cultures, overlapping spike peptide pools were used, derived from SARS-CoV-2 as well as from the common cold coronaviruses HCoV-NL63, HCoV-OC43 and HCoV-229E. Control cultures received a CEFX viral epitope pool as the positive control, an HIV-1 Nef peptide pool as the negative control, or no peptide. In ten to eleven COVID-19 convalescent patients and several infection-naive healthy vaccine recipients, researchers compared the spike-specific CD4+ TCR repertoire from before mRNA vaccination with the repertoire from after. Findings and caveats that apply to the study as a whole: The median count of SARS-CoV-2-reactive clonotypes went up from around 21 after infection to a few dozen after vaccination, although the change was not significant. Nearly all vaccine-specific clones in convalescent patients (304 of 307) were mono-reactive for SARS-CoV-2 spike rather than cross-reactive with common cold coronaviruses. The study included relatively few convalescent patients and did not analyze early timepoints after natural infection. Among convalescent patients, a median around 83% of the SARS-CoV-2-reactive clones seen after vaccination appeared only after vaccination, which suggests priming specific to the vaccine.

The germline V gene (reference sequence) yields SGHAT for CDR1 and FQDESV for CDR2. V is pared back by 7 bases and J by 5 bases, with 8 bases lying between the germline termini. The CDR3 holds 12 amino acids from the cysteine to the phenylalanine. Solely the CDR3 DNA is kept, with 36 bases framed from the first base. Library preparation used PCR. TCR sequencing of DNA from cultured CD4+ T cells used the Oncomine TCR Beta short-read assay at the Johns Hopkins FTIC core. Genomic DNA was extracted from the cultured CD4+ T cells with the QIAamp micro DNA kit. Oncomine TCR Beta libraries made from cultured CD4+ T cells were pooled using unique dual indexes and sequenced on an Illumina iSeq 100. The authors' analysis ran thus. Non-productive sequences were removed, and CDR3s that did not start with C, did not end with F or W, or were shorter than 7 amino acids were discarded. Antigen-specific clonotypes were identified with the MANAFEST web application by comparing peptide-stimulated wells with reference and other culture wells. An FDR below 0.05, an odds ratio above 5, and a productive frequency above 0.1% in at least two of three replicate wells were required for clones to be considered positive. A clonotype was classed as cross-reactive if the clonotype showed significant expansion both in SARS-CoV-2 spike wells and in at least one common cold coronavirus spike condition. Similarity between CDR3 sequences was evaluated in R version 3.6.1 using Levenshtein distances (stringdist) and unrooted phylogenetic trees (ape). TCRdb applied fastp at Q25 and MiXCR to the public reads, then kept only in-frame beta chains. Under each unique CDR3 protein, matching rows form one entry showing the most common genes and DNA. The V and J calls shown here were made by TCRdb, not taken from the authors' results. The sample yields 13,000 or so distinct CDR3 sequences; roughly half were counted once. The ten biggest clones cover about 16% of the sample.

This sequence uses TRBV11-1 and TRBJ2-2, with the D gene not clear enough to name. The source material was CD4+ T cells from blood, cultured in vitro. This clonotype originated in a human donor who had recovered from COVID-19. The CDR3: CASNHMTGELFF. In nucleotides, the sequence is TGTGCCAGCAACCACATGACCGGGGAGCTGTTTTTT.